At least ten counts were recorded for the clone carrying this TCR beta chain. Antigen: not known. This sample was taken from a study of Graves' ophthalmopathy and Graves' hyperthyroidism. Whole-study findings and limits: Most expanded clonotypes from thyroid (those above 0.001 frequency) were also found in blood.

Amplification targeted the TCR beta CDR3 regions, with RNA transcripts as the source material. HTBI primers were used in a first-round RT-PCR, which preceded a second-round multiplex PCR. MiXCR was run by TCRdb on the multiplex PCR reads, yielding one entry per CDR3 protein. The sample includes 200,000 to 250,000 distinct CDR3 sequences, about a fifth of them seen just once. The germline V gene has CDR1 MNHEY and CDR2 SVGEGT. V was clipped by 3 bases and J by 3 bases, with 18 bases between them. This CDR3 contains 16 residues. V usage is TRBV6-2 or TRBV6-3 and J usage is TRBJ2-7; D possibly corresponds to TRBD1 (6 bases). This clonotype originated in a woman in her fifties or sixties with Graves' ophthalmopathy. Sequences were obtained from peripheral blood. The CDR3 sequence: CASSYSLDRPLYEQYF. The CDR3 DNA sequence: TGTGCCAGCAGTTATTCTCTTGACAGGCCCCTCTACGAGCAGTACTTC.